Listed here are 5 T cell receptor beta chains from one sample, sequenced in a study of blood T cells in healthy people across ages. PCR was performed a second time for roughly 7 to 12 cycles using a sample-barcoded 5' primer and a J-beta primer mix. Each CDR3 protein is one row after TCRdb ran MiXCR on the 5' RACE reads. The sample includes 730,000 or so distinct CDR3 sequences, roughly 43% of them seen just once. Sequenced material: blood. Receptors originate from a woman between 55 and 75 years old in good health.

As concerns this clonotype: With a much larger clone just one base away, this may be a read error. The chain couples TRBV15 to TRBJ2-7; D is unresolved. CDR1 and CDR2 from the germline V gene are LNHNV and YYDKDF (reference sequence). The V end was cut by 6 bases, the J end by 5 bases, with 20 bases between. The CDR3 totals 15 residues. For the CDR3, the DNA is TGTGCCACCAGTTTGGGTGTAAGAGATTACGACGAGCAGTACTTC. Its protein is CATSLGVRDYDEQYF.

The gene calls are TRBV12-3 or TRBV12-4 and TRBJ2-7; D is unresolved. Deletions cut 3 bases from V and 7 bases from J, with 7 bases between. The CDR3 has 11 amino acids. CDR3 coding DNA: TGTGCCAGCAGTTTTTACGATGAGCAGTACTTC. Translated: CASSFYDEQYF.

This clonotype was recorded a few times. The chain carries TRBV6-2 or TRBV6-3 and TRBJ2-7; D ambiguous. This CDR3 is 16 amino acids long. V lost 0 bases, J lost 2 bases, and 14 bases lay in between. Germline CDR1 and CDR2: MNHEY and SVGEGT. CDR3 in DNA: TGTGCCAGCAGTTACTCGCCCCACCCCGTCGCCTACGAGCAGTACTTC. Its protein is CASSYSPHPVAYEQYF.

This CDR3 is CSAKSTIRETQYF. The CDR3, as DNA: TGCAGTGCTAAAAGCACTATCCGAGAGACCCAGTACTTC. The chain joins TRBV20-1 to TRBJ2-5, with D unresolved. In germline, CDR1 is DFQATT, CDR2 SNEGSKA (reference sequence). The CDR3 length is 13 residues. Trimming left V 4 bases short and J 4 bases short, with 13 bases between.

The gene calls are TRBV7-2 and TRBJ2-1; D is undetermined. CDR1 is SGHTA, CDR2 FQGNSA, per germline. V was trimmed by 5 bases and J by 0 bases, leaving 11 bases between them. This CDR3 region has 15 residues. CDR3 DNA: TGTGCCAGCAGCCCCCGACAAAACTCCTACAATGAGCAGTTCTTC. It is translated as CASSPRQNSYNEQFF. Using reference TRBV7-2 and TRBJ2-1 for the parts outside the CDR3, the full variable domain is GAGVSQSPSNKVTEKGKDVELRCDPISGHTALYWYRQSLGQGLEFLIYFQGNSAPDKSGLPSDRFSAERTGGSVSTLTIQRTQQEDSAVYLCASSPRQNSYNEQFFGPGTRLTVL.